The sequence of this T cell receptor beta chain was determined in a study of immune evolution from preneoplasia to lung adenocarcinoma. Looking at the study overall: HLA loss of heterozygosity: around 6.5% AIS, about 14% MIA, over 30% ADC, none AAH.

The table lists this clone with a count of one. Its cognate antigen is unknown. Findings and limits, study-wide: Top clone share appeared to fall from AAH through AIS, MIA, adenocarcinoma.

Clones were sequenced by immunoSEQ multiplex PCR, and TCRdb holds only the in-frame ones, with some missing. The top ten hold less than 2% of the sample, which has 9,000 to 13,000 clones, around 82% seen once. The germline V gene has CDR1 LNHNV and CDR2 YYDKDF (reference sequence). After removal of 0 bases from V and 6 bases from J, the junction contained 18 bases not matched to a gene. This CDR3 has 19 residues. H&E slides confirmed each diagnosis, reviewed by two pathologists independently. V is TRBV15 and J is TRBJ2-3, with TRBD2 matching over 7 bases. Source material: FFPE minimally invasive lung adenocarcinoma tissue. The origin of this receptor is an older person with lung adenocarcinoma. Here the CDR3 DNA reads TGTGCCACCAGCAGAGATAGGGCCCAGGCTAGCGGAGGAGTGGATACGCAGTATTTT. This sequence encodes CATSRDRAQASGGVDTQYF.